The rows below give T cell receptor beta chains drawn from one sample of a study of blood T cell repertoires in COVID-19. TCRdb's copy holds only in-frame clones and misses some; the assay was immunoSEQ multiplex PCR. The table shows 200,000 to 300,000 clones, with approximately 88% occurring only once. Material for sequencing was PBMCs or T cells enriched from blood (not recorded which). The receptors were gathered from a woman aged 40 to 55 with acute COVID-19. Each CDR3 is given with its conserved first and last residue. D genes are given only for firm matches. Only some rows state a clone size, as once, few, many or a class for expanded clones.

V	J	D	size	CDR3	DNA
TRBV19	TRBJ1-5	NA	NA	CASSIRNRVDQPQHF	TGTGCCAGTAGTATAAGGAACAGGGTAGATCAGCCCCAGCATTTT
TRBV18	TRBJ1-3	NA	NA	CASSPPFGGTSGNTIYF	TGTGCCAGCTCACCGCCATTTGGAGGGACCTCTGGAAACACCATATATTTT
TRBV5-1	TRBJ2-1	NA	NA	CASTYETDTSYNEQFF	TGCGCCAGCACCTATGAAACGGACACCTCCTACAATGAGCAGTTCTTC
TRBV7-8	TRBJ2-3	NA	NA	CASTDRPNFRDTQYF	TGTGCCAGCACCGACAGGCCCAATTTTCGGGATACGCAGTATTTT
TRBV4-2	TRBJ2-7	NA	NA	CASSPEQRGSEQYF	TGTGCCAGCAGCCCAGAGCAAAGGGGATCCGAGCAGTACTTC
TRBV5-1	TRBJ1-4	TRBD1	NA	CASSWGTAEKLFF	TGCGCCAGCAGCTGGGGGACAGCTGAAAAACTGTTTTTT
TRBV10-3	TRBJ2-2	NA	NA	CAIGTPNTGELFF	TGTGCCATCGGGACTCCAAACACCGGGGAGCTGTTTTTT
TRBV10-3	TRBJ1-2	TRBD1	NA	CAISGQGGNGYTF	TGTGCCATCAGTGGACAGGGTGGTAATGGCTACACCTTC
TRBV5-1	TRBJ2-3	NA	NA	CASSLVKRETDTQYF	TGCGCCAGCAGCTTGGTCAAAAGGGAGACAGATACGCAGTATTTT
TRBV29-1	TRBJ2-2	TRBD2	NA	CSVESWTGGLSGELFF	TGCAGCGTTGAAAGTTGGACGGGAGGGTTGTCCGGGGAGCTGTTTTTT
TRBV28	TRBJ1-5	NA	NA	CASTDRGQYRPQHF	TGTGCCAGCACCGACCGAGGACAGTATCGGCCCCAGCATTTT
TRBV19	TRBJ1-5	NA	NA	CASTGRWDQPQHF	TGTGCCAGTACGGGGAGATGGGATCAGCCCCAGCATTTT
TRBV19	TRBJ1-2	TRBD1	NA	CASWAGQGNYGYTF	TGTGCCAGTTGGGCCGGACAGGGGAACTATGGCTACACCTTC
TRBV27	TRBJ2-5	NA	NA	CASSSGLDRMPQYF	TGTGCCAGCAGCTCCGGACTGGATCGGATGCCCCAGTACTTC
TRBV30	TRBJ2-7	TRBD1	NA	CAWKTGGSSYEQYF	TGTGCCTGGAAGACAGGGGGGAGCTCCTACGAGCAGTACTTC
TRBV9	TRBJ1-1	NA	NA	CASSYSDGYTEAFF	TGTGCCAGCAGCTACAGTGACGGATACACTGAAGCTTTCTTT
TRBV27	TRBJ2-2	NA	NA	CASSLFMSTGELFF	TGTGCCAGCAGTTTATTCATGAGCACCGGGGAGCTGTTTTTT
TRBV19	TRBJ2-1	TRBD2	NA	CASSVPSAGVGRNEQFF	TGTGCCAGTAGTGTCCCTTCAGCGGGAGTTGGTCGCAATGAGCAGTTCTTC
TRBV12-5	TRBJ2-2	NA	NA	CASGLVVVDPTGELFF	TGTGCTAGTGGTTTGGTGGTTGTAGATCCCACCGGGGAGCTGTTTTTT
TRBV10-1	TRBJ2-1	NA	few	CASARLLAEGYNEQFF	TGCGCCAGCGCCAGACTCTTGGCGGAGGGGTACAATGAGCAGTTCTTC
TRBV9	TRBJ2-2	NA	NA	CASSVGGRNTGELFF	TGTGCCAGCAGCGTAGGAGGGAGAAACACCGGGGAGCTGTTTTTT
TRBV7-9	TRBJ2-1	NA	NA	CASSPIQGYNEQFF	TGTGCCAGCAGCCCTATACAGGGCTACAATGAGCAGTTCTTC
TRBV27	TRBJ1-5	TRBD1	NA	CASVRRGQKSNQPQHF	TGTGCCAGCGTTAGGAGGGGGCAAAAATCAAATCAGCCCCAGCATTTT
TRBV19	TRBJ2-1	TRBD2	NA	CASSTLEAGVHNEQFF	TGTGCCAGTAGTACCCTCGAAGCGGGAGTCCACAATGAGCAGTTCTTC
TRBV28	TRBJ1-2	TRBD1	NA	CASRLMTGNGYTF	TGTGCCAGCAGGCTCATGACAGGGAACGGCTACACCTTC
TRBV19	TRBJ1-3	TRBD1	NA	CASSKRGTGISGNTIYF	TGTGCCAGTAGCAAGCGCGGGACAGGTATCTCTGGAAACACCATATATTTT
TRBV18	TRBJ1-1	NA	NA	CASSDGQMGDTEAFF	TGTGCCAGCTCAGATGGACAGATGGGTGACACTGAAGCTTTCTTT
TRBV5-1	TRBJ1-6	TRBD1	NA	CASSLTWDREYGSPLHF	TGCGCCAGCAGCTTGACGTGGGACAGGGAATATGGTTCACCCCTCCACTTT
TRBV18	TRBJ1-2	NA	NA	CASSPQSGWLTKTGYTF	TGTGCCAGCTCACCACAGTCGGGTTGGTTAACAAAGACCGGCTACACCTTC
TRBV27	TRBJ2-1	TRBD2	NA	CASSFSSGRSSEQFF	TGTGCCAGCAGTTTCAGTAGCGGGAGGTCCAGTGAGCAGTTCTTC